This TCR beta chain was obtained from a study of T cells in localized non-small cell lung cancer. This clone came up a few times. Its antigen is as yet unknown. The CDR3 consists of 15 residues. V lost 6 bases, J lost 8 bases, and 20 bases lay in between. The germline V gene has CDR1 SGHNT and CDR2 YENEEA. Whole-study findings and limits: Longer overall survival was seen with higher T cell density measured in blood. There were a median around 59 of the top 100 tumor clones appearing in adjacent lung. Highest T cell clonality was seen in uninvolved adjacent lung, surpassing that measured in tumor. Owing to sequencing of a solitary tumor region, heterogeneity cannot be discounted.

The repertoire was sequenced with immunoSEQ multiplex PCR; TCRdb's copy has only in-frame clones and lacks some. The table has about 5,200 clones, roughly 30% seen once. The gene calls are TRBV11-3 and TRBJ2-1; possibly TRBD2 for D (6 bases). Sequenced material: lung tumor tissue, taken before any cancer treatment. The receptor comes from a female donor aged 60 or older with stage I lung adenocarcinoma. The CDR3 protein is CASSPGPWREDEQFF. The CDR3 DNA reads TGTGCCAGCAGTCCGGGACCTTGGAGGGAGGATGAGCAGTTCTTC.